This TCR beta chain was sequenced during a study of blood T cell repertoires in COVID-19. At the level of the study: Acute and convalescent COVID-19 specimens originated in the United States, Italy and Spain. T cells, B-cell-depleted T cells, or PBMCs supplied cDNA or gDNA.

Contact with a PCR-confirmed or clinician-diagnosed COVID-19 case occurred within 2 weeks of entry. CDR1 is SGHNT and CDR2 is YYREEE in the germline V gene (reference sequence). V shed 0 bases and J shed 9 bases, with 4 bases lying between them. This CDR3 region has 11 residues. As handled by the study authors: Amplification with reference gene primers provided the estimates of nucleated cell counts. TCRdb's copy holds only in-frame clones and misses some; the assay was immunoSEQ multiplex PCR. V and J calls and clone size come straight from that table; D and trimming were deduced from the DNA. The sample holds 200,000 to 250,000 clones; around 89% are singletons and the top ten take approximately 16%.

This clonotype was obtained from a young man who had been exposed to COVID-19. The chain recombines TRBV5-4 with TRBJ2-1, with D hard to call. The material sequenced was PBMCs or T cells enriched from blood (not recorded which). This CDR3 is CASSLEPEQFF. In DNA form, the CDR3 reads TGTGCCAGCAGCTTGGAGCCTGAGCAGTTCTTC.